Listed below are T cell receptor beta chains from one sample, sequenced in a study of brain T cells in children with intractable seizures. Using immunoSEQ multiplex PCR, the repertoire was profiled, and TCRdb retains in-frame clones only, with some absent. The sample has fewer than 150,000 clones; 94% are singletons. The sequencing here drew on peripheral blood, taken at surgery. These receptors originate from a boy younger than two with hemimegalencephaly and intractable seizures. Each CDR3 is given with its conserved first and last residue. A D gene is named only where the DNA matches it firmly. Size values are once, few and many counts, or a class for expanded clones, and some rows have none.

>TRBJ1-1|TRBV5-1|.|.
TGCGCCAGCAGCTTGTCGGGACTCTCGAACACTGAAGCTTTCTTT
CASSLSGLSNTEAFF
>TRBJ1-2|TRBV28|.|.
TGTGCCAGCAGTCCCTCCCTATTGAGAGACTATGGCTACACCTTC
CASSPSLLRDYGYTF
>TRBJ2-7|TRBV5-1|.|.
TGCGCCAGCAGCCCACCATTCCGGGACGAGCAGTACTTC
CASSPPFRDEQYF
>TRBJ1-2|TRBV9|TRBD1|.
TGTGCCAGCAGCGTAGCGACAGGGGATTATGGCTACACCTTC
CASSVATGDYGYTF
>TRBJ2-3|TRBV18|.|.
TGTGCCAGCTCACCACTCAGGGTGGGCGGTACGCAGTATTTT
CASSPLRVGGTQYF
>TRBJ2-5|TRBV5-1|.|few
TGCGCCAGCAGCCGGGAACAGGGCTGGAAAGAGACCCAGTACTTC
CASSREQGWKETQYF
>TRBJ2-4|TRBV6-1|TRBD2|.
TGTGCCAGCAGTGCTCTAGCGGGAGTAGCCAAAAACATTCAGTACTTC
CASSALAGVAKNIQYF
>TRBJ1-6|TRBV3-1/TRBV3-2|TRBD1|.
TGTGCCAGCAGAGGGACAGGATCTAATTCACCCCTCCACTTT
CASRGTGSNSPLHF
>TRBJ2-1|TRBV29-1|.|.
TGCAGCTACATGTATAGGACGGAGAATGAGCAGTTCTTC
CSYMYRTENEQFF
>TRBJ1-5|TRBV6-5|TRBD1|.
TGTGCCAGCAGTTTGGACAGGGGGCGCAATCAGCCCCAGCATTTT
CASSLDRGRNQPQHF
>TRBJ2-5|TRBV7-8|.|.
TGTGCCAGCAGCCTCCAGGACGGGACCCAGTACTTC
CASSLQDGTQYF
>TRBJ2-3|TRBV4-2|TRBD2|.
TGTGCCAGCAGCCAAGCCGCGCTAGCGGGTGGGCACACAGATACGCAGTATTTT
CASSQAALAGGHTDTQYF
>TRBJ2-5|TRBV28|.|.
TGTGCCAGCAGTTTGGCCTTCCCAGAGACCCAGTACTTC
CASSLAFPETQYF
>TRBJ2-7|TRBV7-2|TRBD2|.
TGTGCCAGCAGCTTTGTGCCGGGAGGCGCCTACGAGCAGTACTTC
CASSFVPGGAYEQYF
>TRBJ2-2|TRBV6-2/TRBV6-3|.|.
TGTGCCAGCAGTCTTAGTCCCGGGGAGCTGTTTTTT
CASSLSPGELFF
>TRBJ2-7|TRBV18|.|.
TGTGCCAGCTCAGGTCCCTCCTACGAGCAGTACTTC
CASSGPSYEQYF
>TRBJ2-3|TRBV28|.|.
TGTGCCAGCACTGACAGAAGCACAGATACGCAGTATTTT
CASTDRSTDTQYF
>TRBJ2-3|TRBV3-1/TRBV3-2|TRBD2|.
TGTGCCAGCAGGACCGGGACTAGCGGGAGGGCCGGCACAGATACGCAGTATTTT
CASRTGTSGRAGTDTQYF
>TRBJ1-6|TRBV2|.|.
TGTGCCAGCAGTGAATGGAAACCTCCAATAATCCCCCTCCACTTT
CASSEWKPPIIPLHF
>TRBJ1-2|TRBV7-9|.|.
TGTGCCAGCAGCTTTAGCAGGGGAGAGGGTTATGGCTACACCTTC
CASSFSRGEGYGYTF
>TRBJ2-2|TRBV9|TRBD2|.
TGTGCCAGCAGCGTAGCCCCGGTGACTAGCGGGAGTGGCACCGGGGAGCTGTTTTTT
CASSVAPVTSGSGTGELFF
>TRBJ2-7|TRBV10-3|.|.
TGTGCCATCAGTGAACTGGACTCTAAGCAGTACTTC
CAISELDSKQYF
>TRBJ2-3|TRBV11-2|.|.
TGTGCCAGCAGCTGGGGGGTTGGGCTAGCTGCAGGAGATACGCAGTATTTT
CASSWGVGLAAGDTQYF
>TRBJ2-7|TRBV7-7|TRBD2|.
TGTGCCAGCAGCCCTCGACTAGCGGGGGGGATTTACGAGCAGTACTTC
CASSPRLAGGIYEQYF
>TRBJ2-7|TRBV4-2|.|.
TGTGCCAGCAGCCAAGGAGGGTATACCTCCTACGAGCAGTACTTC
CASSQGGYTSYEQYF
>TRBJ2-7|TRBV11-3|.|.
TGTGCCAGCAGCTCCCGGGACGCAGGCTCCTACGAGCAGTACTTC
CASSSRDAGSYEQYF
>TRBJ1-6|TRBV3-1/TRBV3-2|.|.
TGTGCCAGCAGCCCACTAAAGGCCGGTTCACCCCTCCACTTT
CASSPLKAGSPLHF
>TRBJ1-5|TRBV28|.|.
TGTGCCAGCAGTTTCCATCAGGGAGCCGGAAATCAGCCCCAGCATTTT
CASSFHQGAGNQPQHF
>TRBJ2-2|TRBV28|.|once
TGTGCCAGCAGTTGGATGAACACCGGGGAGCTGTTTTTT
CASSWMNTGELFF
>TRBJ2-7|TRBV3-1/TRBV3-2|.|.
TGTGCCAGCAGCCAAAGCTACGAGCAGTACTTC
CASSQSYEQYF
>TRBJ1-3|TRBV3-1/TRBV3-2|.|.
TGTGCCAGCAGCCAAGATCGGGCGAGCTCTGGAAACACCATATATTTT
CASSQDRASSGNTIYF
>TRBJ2-3|TRBV7-3|.|once
TGTGCCAGCAGCTTACGCGGTAGCACAGATACGCAGTATTTT
CASSLRGSTDTQYF
>TRBJ1-1|TRBV2|TRBD1|few
TGTGCCACCCTACAGGGGATGAACACTGAAGCTTTCTTT
CATLQGMNTEAFF
>TRBJ1-4|TRBV30|.|.
TGTGCCTGGAGTGTACGATGGGAGAATGAAAAACTGTTTTTT
CAWSVRWENEKLFF
>TRBJ2-2|TRBV27|TRBD2|once
TGTGCCAGCAGTTTACTAGCGGGAGGGCCGTCCGGGGAGCTGTTTTTT
CASSLLAGGPSGELFF
>TRBJ2-3|TRBV6-6|TRBD2|.
TGTGCCAGCAGTCGGACTAGCGGGAGAATCACAGATACGCAGTATTTT
CASSRTSGRITDTQYF
>TRBJ2-3|TRBV30|.|.
TGTGCCTGGAGTGTTCTAGCGACACACACAGATACGCAGTATTTT
CAWSVLATHTDTQYF
>TRBJ2-1|TRBV9|.|once
TGTGCCAGCAGCCCGGAAAACTCCTACAATGAGCAGTTCTTC
CASSPENSYNEQFF
>TRBJ2-3|TRBV5-1|.|.
TGCGCCAGCAGCGCGGGGATGACGGGAGATACGCAGTATTTT
CASSAGMTGDTQYF
>TRBJ2-3|TRBV15|.|.
TGTGCCACCAGCAGAGATGTAATGCATACGCAGTATTTT
CATSRDVMHTQYF
>TRBJ1-2|TRBV11-2|.|.
TGTGCCAGCAGCTTATTTGACCCGGGACTAAACTATGGCTACACCTTC
CASSLFDPGLNYGYTF
>TRBJ2-7|TRBV6-2/TRBV6-3|.|few
TGTGCCAGCAGTTCCGCCGTGGACGAAGTCTACGAGCAGTACTTC
CASSSAVDEVYEQYF
>TRBJ2-3|TRBV29-1|TRBD2|.
TGCAGCGTTGAAGATCTGGGCGGGAGAACAGATACGCAGTATTTT
CSVEDLGGRTDTQYF
>TRBJ2-1|TRBV3-1/TRBV3-2|.|.
TGTGCCAGCAGCCAACAGGGGCATGAGCAGTTCTTC
CASSQQGHEQFF
>TRBJ1-5|TRBV13|.|once
TGTGCCAGCAGCCTCGGGACACCAAATCAGCCCCAGCATTTT
CASSLGTPNQPQHF
>TRBJ2-1|TRBV28|TRBD2|.
TGTGCCAGCAGCGGTAAGAGGCTAGCGGCGTACAATGAGCAGTTCTTC
CASSGKRLAAYNEQFF
>TRBJ2-7|TRBV6-2/TRBV6-3|.|once
TGTGCCAGCAGTTACTCGACAGGTAACTACGAGCAGTACTTC
CASSYSTGNYEQYF
>TRBJ2-7|TRBV5-1|TRBD1|.
TGCGCCAGCAGTTCTCCGAGACAGGGGTATCGCGAGCAGTACTTC
CASSSPRQGYREQYF
>TRBJ2-7|TRBV27|TRBD2|.
TGTGCCAGCAGTTCCTCGGCCCGGGGGCTAGCGGGGGCACACTACGAGCAGTACTTC
CASSSSARGLAGAHYEQYF
>TRBJ1-2|TRBV5-4|.|.
TGTGCCAGCAGCTTTGGGGGCGATAACTATGGCTACACCTTC
CASSFGGDNYGYTF
>TRBJ1-5|TRBV6-2/TRBV6-3|.|.
TGTGCCAGCAGTTACTCGACACAGCAGCCCCAGCATTTT
CASSYSTQQPQHF
>TRBJ1-5|TRBV7-2|.|.
TGTGCCAGCAGCTTCCGGCAGGGTCATCAGCCCCAGCATTTT
CASSFRQGHQPQHF
>TRBJ2-3|TRBV27|.|.
TGTGCCAGCAAGATCCAGGGGACCCCCACAGATACGCAGTATTTT
CASKIQGTPTDTQYF
>TRBJ1-4|TRBV5-1|TRBD1|.
TGCGCCAGCAGCCAGGGGGCTAATGAAAAACTGTTTTTT
CASSQGANEKLFF
>TRBJ1-1|TRBV5-1|TRBD1|.
TGCGCCAGCAGCTTGAGGCAGGGGGCAAATTGGGGCACTGAAGCTTTCTTT
CASSLRQGANWGTEAFF
>TRBJ2-5|TRBV18|.|.
TGTGCCAGCTCACCCGCACCCCCGGGAGAAGAGACCCAGTACTTC
CASSPAPPGEETQYF
>TRBJ2-7|TRBV5-4|TRBD2|.
TGTGCCAGCAGCCGACTAGCGGGAGCGTCCTACGAGCAGTACTTC
CASSRLAGASYEQYF
>TRBJ2-2|TRBV5-4|TRBD2|.
TGTGCCAGCAGCTTGGCCTCTAGCGGGAACACCGGGGAGCTGTTTTTT
CASSLASSGNTGELFF
>TRBJ2-1|TRBV4-1|.|.
TGCGCCAGCAGCCCCAGGATAATCTACAATGAGCAGTTCTTC
CASSPRIIYNEQFF
>TRBJ2-1|TRBV28|.|.
TGTGCCAGCACTTATTGGGCGGGAACCTACAATGAGCAGTTCTTC
CASTYWAGTYNEQFF